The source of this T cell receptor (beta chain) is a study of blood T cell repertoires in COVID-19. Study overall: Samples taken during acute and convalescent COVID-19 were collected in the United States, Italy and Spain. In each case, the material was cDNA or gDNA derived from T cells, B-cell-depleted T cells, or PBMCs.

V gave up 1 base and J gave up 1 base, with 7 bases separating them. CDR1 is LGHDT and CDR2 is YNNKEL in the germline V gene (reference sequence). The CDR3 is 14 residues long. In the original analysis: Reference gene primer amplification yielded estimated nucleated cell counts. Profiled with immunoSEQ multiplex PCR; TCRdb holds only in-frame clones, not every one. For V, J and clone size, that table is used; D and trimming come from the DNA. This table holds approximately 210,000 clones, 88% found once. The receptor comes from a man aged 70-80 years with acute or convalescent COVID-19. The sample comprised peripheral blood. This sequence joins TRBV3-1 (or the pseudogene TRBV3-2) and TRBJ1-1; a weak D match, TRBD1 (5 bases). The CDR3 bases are TGTGCCAGCAGCCAAGTGGGGGGGAACACTGAAGCTTTCTTT. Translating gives CASSQVGGNTEAFF.